The clone carrying this TCR beta chain was observed a few times. What it binds is not known. The CDR3 sequence is 16 residues long. The V gene lost 1 base and the J gene lost 8 bases, with 16 bases spanning the gap. Germline V gene lookup returns CDR1 SGHRS and CDR2 YFSETQ. An Oncomine TCR Beta short-read assay was used to sequence the DNA from cultured CD4+ T cells. TCRdb called the PCR reads again in MiXCR, with one record for every CDR3 protein. Of about 10,000 distinct CDR3 sequences listed, approximately 46% were seen once; the top ten hold about 34%. This sample was taken from a study of vaccination and CD4 T cells after COVID-19. As for the study in general: The post-COVID samples were taken a median roughly 94 days after diagnosis, anywhere from 35 to 161.

Treatment here: approximately nine-day PBMC culture with coronavirus spike peptide pools or control peptides (ViraFEST assay). Positive PCR tests dated from March to December 2020, predating US Alpha, Beta and Delta variants. V gene TRBV5-1 combines with J gene TRBJ1-6, with D unresolved. This sequence was found in a human donor who had recovered from COVID-19. Sequenced: CD4+ T cells from blood, cultured in vitro. CDR3 DNA sequence: TGCGCCAGCAGCTTGAATGCTTTTGGTGGAGATTCACCCCTCCACTTT. This gives the protein CASSLNAFGGDSPLHF.